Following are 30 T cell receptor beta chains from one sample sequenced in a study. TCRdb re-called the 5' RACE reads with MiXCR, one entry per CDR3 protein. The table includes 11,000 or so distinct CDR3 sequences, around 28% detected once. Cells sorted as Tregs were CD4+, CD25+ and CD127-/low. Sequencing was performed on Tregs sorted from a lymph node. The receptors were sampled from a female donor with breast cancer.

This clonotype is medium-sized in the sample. The DNA for the CDR3 is TGCAGTGCTCGAGGGCGGGCAGGCTCCTACGAGCAGTACTTC. It codes for CSARGRAGSYEQYF. The rearrangement uses TRBV20-1 and TRBJ2-7, with a tentative D call TRBD2 (5 bases). V was trimmed by 5 bases and J by 0 bases, leaving 14 bases between them. Germline CDR1 is DFQATT and CDR2 is SNEGSKA (reference sequence). CDR3 size: 14 residues.

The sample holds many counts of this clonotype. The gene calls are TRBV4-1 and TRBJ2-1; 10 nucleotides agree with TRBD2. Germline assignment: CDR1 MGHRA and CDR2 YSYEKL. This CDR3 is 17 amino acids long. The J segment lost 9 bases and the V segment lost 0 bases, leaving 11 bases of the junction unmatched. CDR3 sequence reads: CASSQDRHSGRAVEQFF. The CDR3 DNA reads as TGCGCCAGCAGCCAAGACCGACACAGCGGGAGGGCCGTTGAGCAGTTCTTC.

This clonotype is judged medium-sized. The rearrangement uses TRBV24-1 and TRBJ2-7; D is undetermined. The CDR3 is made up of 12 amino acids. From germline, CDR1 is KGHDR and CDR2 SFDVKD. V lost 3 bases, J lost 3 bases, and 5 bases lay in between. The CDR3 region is CATSDGDYEQYF. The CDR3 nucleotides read TGTGCCACCAGTGATGGCGACTACGAGCAGTACTTC.

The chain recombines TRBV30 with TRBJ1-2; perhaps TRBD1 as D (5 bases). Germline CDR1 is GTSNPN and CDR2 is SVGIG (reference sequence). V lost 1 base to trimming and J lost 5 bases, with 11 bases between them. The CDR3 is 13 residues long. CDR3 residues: CAWSEGVGYGYTF. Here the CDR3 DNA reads TGTGCCTGGAGTGAAGGGGTCGGGTATGGCTACACCTTC.

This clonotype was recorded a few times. The CDR3 DNA is TGTGCCAGCAGTTACTCGATGGTACGGATCAATTCACCCCTCCACTTT. Protein sequence: CASSYSMVRINSPLHF. V usage is TRBV6-6 and J usage is TRBJ1-6; no clear D gene. Germline V gene lookup returns CDR1 MNHNY and CDR2 SVGAGI (reference sequence). The CDR3 has 16 amino acids. V was pared by 0 bases and J by 7 bases, with 13 bases between.

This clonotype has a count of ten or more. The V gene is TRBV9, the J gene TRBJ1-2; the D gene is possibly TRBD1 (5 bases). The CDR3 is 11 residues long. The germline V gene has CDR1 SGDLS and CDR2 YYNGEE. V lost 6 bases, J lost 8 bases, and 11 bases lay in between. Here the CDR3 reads CASNHWGGYTF. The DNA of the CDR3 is TGTGCCAGCAACCACTGGGGCGGCTACACCTTC.

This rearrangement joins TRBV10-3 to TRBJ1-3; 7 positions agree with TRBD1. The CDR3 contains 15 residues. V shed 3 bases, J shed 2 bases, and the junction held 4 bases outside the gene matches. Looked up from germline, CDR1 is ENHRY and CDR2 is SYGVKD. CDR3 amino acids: CAISDPDRAGNTIYF. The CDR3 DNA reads TGTGCCATCAGTGACCCCGACAGGGCTGGAAACACCATATATTTT.

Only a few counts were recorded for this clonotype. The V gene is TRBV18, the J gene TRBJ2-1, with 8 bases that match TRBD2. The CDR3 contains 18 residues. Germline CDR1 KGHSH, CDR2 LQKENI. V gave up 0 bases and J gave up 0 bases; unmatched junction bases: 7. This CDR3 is CASSPPRAGRASYNEQFF. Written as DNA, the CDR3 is TGTGCCAGCTCACCACCTCGTGCCGGGAGGGCCTCCTACAATGAGCAGTTCTTC.

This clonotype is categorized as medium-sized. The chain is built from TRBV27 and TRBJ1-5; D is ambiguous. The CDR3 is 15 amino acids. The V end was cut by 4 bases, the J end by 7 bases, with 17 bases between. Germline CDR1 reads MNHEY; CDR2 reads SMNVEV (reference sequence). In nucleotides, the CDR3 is TGTGCCAGCAGTTATATTTACGGACCCCAACAGCCCCAGCATTTT. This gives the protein CASSYIYGPQQPQHF.

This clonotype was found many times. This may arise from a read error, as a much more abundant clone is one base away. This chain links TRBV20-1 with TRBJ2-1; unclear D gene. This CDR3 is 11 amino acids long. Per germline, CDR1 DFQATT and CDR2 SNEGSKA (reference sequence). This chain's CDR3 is CSARGLAERFF. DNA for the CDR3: TGCAGTGCTAGAGGACTGGCTGAGCGGTTCTTC.

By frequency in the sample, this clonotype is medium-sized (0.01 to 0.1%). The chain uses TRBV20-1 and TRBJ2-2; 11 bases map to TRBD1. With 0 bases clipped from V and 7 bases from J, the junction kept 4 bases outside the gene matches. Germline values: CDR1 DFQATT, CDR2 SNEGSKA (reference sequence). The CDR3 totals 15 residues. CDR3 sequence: CSARDRDRGVGELFF. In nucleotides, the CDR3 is TGCAGTGCTAGAGACCGGGACAGGGGGGTCGGGGAGCTGTTTTTT.

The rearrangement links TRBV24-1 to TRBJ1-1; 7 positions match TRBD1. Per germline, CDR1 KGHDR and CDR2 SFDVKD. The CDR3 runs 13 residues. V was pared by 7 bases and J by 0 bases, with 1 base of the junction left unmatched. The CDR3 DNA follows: TGTGCCACCAGAGGGACAGTGAACACTGAAGCTTTCTTT. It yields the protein CATRGTVNTEAFF.

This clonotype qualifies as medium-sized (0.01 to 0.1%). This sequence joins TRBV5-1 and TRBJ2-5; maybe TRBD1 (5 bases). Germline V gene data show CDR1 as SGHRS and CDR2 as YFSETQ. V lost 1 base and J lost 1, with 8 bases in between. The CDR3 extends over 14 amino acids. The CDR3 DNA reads TGCGCCAGCAGCTTGAATAGGGGCCAAGAGACCCAGTACTTC. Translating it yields CASSLNRGQETQYF.

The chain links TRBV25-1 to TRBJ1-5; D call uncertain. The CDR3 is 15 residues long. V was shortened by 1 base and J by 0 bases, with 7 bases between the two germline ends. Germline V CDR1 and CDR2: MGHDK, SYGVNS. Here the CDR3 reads CASSELADSNQPQHF. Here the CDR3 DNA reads TGTGCCAGCAGTGAATTGGCGGATAGCAATCAGCCCCAGCATTTT.

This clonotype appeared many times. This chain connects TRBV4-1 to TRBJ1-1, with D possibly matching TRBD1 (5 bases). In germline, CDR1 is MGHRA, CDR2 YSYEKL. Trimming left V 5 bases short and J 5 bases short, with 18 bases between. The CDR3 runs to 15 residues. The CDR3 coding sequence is TGCGCCAGCAGCTACCGACTTCGGGGCGGGACTGAAGCTTTCTTT. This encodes CASSYRLRGGTEAFF.

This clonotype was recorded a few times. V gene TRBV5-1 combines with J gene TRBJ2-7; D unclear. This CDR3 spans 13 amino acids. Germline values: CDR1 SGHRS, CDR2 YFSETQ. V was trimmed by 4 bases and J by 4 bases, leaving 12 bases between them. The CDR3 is CASSDSSVYEQYF. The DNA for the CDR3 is TGCGCCAGCAGCGACTCGAGTGTTTACGAGCAGTACTTC.

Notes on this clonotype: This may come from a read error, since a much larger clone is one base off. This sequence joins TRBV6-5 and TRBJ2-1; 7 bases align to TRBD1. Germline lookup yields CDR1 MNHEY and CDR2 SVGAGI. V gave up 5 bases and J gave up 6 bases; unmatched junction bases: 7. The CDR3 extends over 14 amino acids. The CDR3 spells CASSTPTGSNEQFF. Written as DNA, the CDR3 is TGTGCCAGCAGTACCCCGACAGGGAGCAATGAGCAGTTCTTC.

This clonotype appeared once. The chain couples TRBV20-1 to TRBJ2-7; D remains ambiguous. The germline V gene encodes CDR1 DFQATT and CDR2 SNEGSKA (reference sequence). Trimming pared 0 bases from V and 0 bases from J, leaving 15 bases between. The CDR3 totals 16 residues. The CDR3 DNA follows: TGCAGTGCTAGAGATATTGAAAGCCGGAGCTCCTACGAGCAGTACTTC. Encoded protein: CSARDIESRSSYEQYF.

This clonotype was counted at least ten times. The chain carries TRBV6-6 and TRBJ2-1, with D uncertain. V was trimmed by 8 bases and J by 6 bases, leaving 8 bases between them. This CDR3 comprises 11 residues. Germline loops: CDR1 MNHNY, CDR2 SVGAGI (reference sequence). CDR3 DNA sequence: TGTGCCAGCCTTTTGGGCAATGAGCAGTTCTTC. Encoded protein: CASLLGNEQFF.

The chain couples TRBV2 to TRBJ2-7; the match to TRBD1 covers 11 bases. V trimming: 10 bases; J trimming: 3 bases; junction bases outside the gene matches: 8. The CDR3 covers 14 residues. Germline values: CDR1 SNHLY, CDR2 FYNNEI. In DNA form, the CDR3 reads TGTGCCACCGGACCCGGGACAGGGGGCTACGAGCAGTACTTC. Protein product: CATGPGTGGYEQYF.

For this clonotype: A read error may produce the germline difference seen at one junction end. CDR3 in DNA: TGTAGTGCTAGAGTGGGCAGGCGAAAAACTGAAGCTTTCTTT. Translated: CSARVGRRKTEAFF. V usage is TRBV20-1 and J usage is TRBJ1-1; D not resolved. In germline, CDR1 is DFQATT, CDR2 SNEGSKA (reference sequence). CDR3 length equals 14 residues.

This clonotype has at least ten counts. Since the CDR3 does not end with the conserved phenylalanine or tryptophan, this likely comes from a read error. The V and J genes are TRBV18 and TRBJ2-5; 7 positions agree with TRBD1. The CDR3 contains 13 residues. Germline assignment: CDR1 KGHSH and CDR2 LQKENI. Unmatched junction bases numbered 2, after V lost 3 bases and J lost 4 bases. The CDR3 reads CASSPAGGETQYL. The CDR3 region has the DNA TGTGCCAGCTCACCGGCAGGGGGAGAGACCCAGTACCTC.

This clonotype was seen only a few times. The chain's CDR3 is CASTVAFMNTEAFF. The CDR3 DNA reads TGTGCCAGCACTGTGGCTTTCATGAACACTGAAGCTTTCTTT. The chain recombines TRBV6-1 with TRBJ1-1; D is undetermined. CDR1 is MNHNS and CDR2 is SASEGT in the germline V gene. There are 14 residues in the CDR3. Trimming cost V 7 bases and J 0 bases, with 12 bases left between them.

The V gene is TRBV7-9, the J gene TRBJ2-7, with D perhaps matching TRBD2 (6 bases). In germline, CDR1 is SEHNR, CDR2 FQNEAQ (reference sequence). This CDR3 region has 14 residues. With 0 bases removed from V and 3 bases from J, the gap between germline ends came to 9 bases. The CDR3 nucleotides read TGTGCCAGCAGCTTAGCGGACTATGGCTACGAGCAGTACTTC. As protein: CASSLADYGYEQYF.

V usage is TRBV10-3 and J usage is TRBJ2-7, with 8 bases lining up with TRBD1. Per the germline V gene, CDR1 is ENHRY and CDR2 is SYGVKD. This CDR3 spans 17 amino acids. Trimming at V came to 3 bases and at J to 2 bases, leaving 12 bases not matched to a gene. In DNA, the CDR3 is TGTGCCATCAGTGATTGGCCCTCCCGGACAGGGACCTACGAGCAGTACTTC. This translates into CAISDWPSRTGTYEQYF.

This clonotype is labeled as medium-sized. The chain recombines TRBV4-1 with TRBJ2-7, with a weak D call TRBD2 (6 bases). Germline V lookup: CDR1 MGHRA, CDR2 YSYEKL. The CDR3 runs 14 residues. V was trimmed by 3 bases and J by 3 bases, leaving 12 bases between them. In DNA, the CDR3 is TGCGCCAGCAGCCAGGACGGGACTTTCTACGAGCAGTACTTC. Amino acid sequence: CASSQDGTFYEQYF.

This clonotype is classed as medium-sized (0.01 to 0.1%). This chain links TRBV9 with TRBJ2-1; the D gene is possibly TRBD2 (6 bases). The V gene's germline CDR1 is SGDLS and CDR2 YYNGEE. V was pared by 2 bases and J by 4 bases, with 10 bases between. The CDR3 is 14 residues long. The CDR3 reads CASSVLAEYNEQFF. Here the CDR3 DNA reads TGTGCCAGCAGCGTTTTAGCGGAATACAATGAGCAGTTCTTC. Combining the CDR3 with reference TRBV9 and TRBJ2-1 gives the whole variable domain DSGVTQTPKHLITATGQRVTLRCSPRSGDLSVYWYQQSLDQGLQFLIQYYNGEERAKGNILERFSAQQFPDLHSELNLSSLELGDSALYFCASSVLAEYNEQFFGPGTRLTVL.

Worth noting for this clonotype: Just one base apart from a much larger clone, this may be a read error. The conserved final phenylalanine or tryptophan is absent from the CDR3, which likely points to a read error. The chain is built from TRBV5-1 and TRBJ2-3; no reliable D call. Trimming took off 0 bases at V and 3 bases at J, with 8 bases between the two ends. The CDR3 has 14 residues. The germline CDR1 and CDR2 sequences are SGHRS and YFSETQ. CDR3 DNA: TGCGCCAGCAGCTTGGGTCGGTGGACAGATACGCAGTATCTT. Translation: CASSLGRWTDTQYL.

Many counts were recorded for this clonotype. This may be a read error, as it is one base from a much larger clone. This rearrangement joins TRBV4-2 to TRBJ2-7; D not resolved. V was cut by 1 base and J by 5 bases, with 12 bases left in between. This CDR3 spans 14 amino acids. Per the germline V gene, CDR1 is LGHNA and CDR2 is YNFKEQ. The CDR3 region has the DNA TGTGCCAGCAGCCAAGTTGTGCATCCGGACGAGCAGTACTTC. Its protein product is CASSQVVHPDEQYF.

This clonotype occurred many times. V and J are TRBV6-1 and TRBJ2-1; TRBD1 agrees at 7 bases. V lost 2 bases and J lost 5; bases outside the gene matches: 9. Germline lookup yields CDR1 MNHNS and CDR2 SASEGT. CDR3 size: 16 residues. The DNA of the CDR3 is TGTGCCAGCAGTGAAAAGAGGGGGCCACCAAACAATGAGCAGTTCTTC. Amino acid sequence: CASSEKRGPPNNEQFF.